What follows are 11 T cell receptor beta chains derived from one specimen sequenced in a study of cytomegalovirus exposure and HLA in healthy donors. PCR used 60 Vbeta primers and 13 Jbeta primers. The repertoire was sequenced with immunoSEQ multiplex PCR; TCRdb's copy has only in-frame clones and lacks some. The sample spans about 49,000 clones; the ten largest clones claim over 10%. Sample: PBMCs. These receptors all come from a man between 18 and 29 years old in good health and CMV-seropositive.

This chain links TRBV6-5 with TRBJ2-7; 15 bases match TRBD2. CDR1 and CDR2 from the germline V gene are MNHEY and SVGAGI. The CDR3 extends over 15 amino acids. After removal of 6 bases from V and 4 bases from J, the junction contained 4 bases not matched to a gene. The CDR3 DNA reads TGTGCCAGCAGCTCTGGACTAGCGGGAGGGTACGAGCAGTACTTC. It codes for CASSSGLAGGYEQYF.

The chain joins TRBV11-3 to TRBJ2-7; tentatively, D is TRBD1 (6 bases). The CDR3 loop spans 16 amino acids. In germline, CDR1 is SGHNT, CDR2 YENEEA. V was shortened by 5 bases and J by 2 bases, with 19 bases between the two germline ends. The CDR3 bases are TGTGCCAGCAGCCCGATCCTCAACAGGGAACCCTACGAGCAGTACTTC. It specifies CASSPILNREPYEQYF.

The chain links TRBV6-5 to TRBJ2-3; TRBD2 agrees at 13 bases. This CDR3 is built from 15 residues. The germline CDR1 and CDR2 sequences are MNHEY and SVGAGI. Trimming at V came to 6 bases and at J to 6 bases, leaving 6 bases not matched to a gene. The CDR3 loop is CASSPSLAGGDTQYF. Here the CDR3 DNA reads TGTGCCAGCAGCCCTTCACTAGCGGGAGGGGATACGCAGTATTTT.

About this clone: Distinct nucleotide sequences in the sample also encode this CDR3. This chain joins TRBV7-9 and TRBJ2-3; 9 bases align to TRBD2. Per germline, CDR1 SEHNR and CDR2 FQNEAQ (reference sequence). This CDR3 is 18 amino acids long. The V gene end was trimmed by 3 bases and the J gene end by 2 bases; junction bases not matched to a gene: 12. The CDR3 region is CASSFIRRAGGYTDTQYF. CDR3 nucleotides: TGTGCCAGCAGCTTCATTAGAAGGGCGGGGGGGTACACAGATACGCAGTATTTT.

The CDR3 spells CASSPSGTTDTQYF. DNA of the CDR3: TGTGCCAGCAGCCCAAGCGGGACCACAGATACGCAGTATTTT. This sequence joins TRBV6-4 and TRBJ2-3, with 7 bases aligning to TRBD2. The CDR3 is 14 residues long. Germline V gene sequence: CDR1 MRHNA, CDR2 SNTAGT. V trimming: 6 bases; J trimming: 2 bases; junction bases outside the gene matches: 5.

CDR3 in amino acids: CASTQSTNYGYTF. The CDR3 bases are TGTGCCAGCACCCAATCCACTAACTATGGCTACACCTTC. This chain connects TRBV9 to TRBJ1-2; D gene uncertain. Germline loops: CDR1 SGDLS, CDR2 YYNGEE. This CDR3 comprises 13 residues. Trimming removed 6 bases at V and 0 bases at J, with 9 bases between. The complete variable domain, with remaining parts taken from reference TRBV9 and TRBJ1-2, reads DSGVTQTPKHLITATGQRVTLRCSPRSGDLSVYWYQQSLDQGLQFLIQYYNGEERAKGNILERFSAQQFPDLHSELNLSSLELGDSALYFCASTQSTNYGYTFGSGTRLTVV.

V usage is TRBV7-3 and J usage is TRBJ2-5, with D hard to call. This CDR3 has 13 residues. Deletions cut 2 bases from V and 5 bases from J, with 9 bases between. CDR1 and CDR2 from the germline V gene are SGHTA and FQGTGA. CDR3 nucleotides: TGTGCCAGCAGCTTAGAGGTCGGGGAGACCCAGTACTTC. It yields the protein CASSLEVGETQYF.

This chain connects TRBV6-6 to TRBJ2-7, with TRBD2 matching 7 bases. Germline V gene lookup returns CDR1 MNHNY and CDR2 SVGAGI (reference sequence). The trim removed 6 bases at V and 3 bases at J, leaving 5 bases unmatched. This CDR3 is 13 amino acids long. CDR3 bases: TGTGCCAGCAGCCCGGGGGGATACTACGAGCAGTACTTC. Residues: CASSPGGYYEQYF.

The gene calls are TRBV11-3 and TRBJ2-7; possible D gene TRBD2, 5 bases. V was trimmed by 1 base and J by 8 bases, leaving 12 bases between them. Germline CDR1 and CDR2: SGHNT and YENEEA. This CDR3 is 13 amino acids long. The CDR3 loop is CASSLGMSGKQYF. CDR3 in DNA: TGTGCCAGCAGCTTAGGCATGTCGGGAAAGCAGTACTTC.

Here the CDR3 DNA reads TGTGCCTGGGGACAGTATAATTCACCCCTCCACTTT. This translates into CAWGQYNSPLHF. The genes are TRBV30 and TRBJ1-6, with D tentatively TRBD1 (6 bases). The CDR3 is 12 amino acids. Germline V gene data show CDR1 as GTSNPN and CDR2 as SVGIG (reference sequence). The germline V and J ends were trimmed by 5 bases and 4 bases, with 6 bases remaining between them.

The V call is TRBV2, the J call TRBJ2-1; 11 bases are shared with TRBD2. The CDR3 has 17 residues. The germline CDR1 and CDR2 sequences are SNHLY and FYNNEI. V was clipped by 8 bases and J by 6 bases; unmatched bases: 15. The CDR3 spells CASSPSWGTSGINEQFF. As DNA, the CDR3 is TGTGCCAGCTCCCCATCATGGGGGACTAGCGGAATCAATGAGCAGTTCTTC.